Listed here are 22 T cell receptor beta chains from one sample, sequenced in a study of CD8+ T cells in alopecia areata. The authors extracted RNA and reverse transcribed it into cDNA as the sequencing template. The assay was immunoSEQ multiplex PCR, and TCRdb's table has in-frame clones only and misses some. The table includes about 190,000 clones, roughly three fifths detected once. Treatment noted: oral pan-JAK inhibitor, 5-10 mg twice daily. The starting material was CD4+ T cells sorted from blood, obtained at week 4, from a patient treated with tofacitinib. Receptors were obtained from a human donor with alopecia areata.

V usage is TRBV2 and J usage is TRBJ2-2; tentatively, D is TRBD2 (5 bases). Germline V gene lookup returns CDR1 SNHLY and CDR2 FYNNEI. The CDR3 extends over 14 amino acids. Between the trimmed V and J ends, which lost 6 bases and 1 base, there was a span of 9 bases. CDR3 DNA sequence: TGTGCCAGCAGGGCCGGACTGAACACCGGGGAGCTGTTTTTT. It encodes CASRAGLNTGELFF.

V gene TRBV25-1 combines with J gene TRBJ2-6; D unresolved. Trimming shortened V by 1 base and J by 2 bases, and 6 bases separated the two germline ends. The V gene's germline CDR1 is MGHDK and CDR2 SYGVNS. This CDR3 region has 15 residues. CDR3 DNA: TGTGCCAGCAGTGAATCACTTCCTGGGGCCAACGTCCTGACTTTC. Protein sequence: CASSESLPGANVLTF.

A few counts support this clone. This sample also contains other DNA sequences that code for the same CDR3. The chain uses TRBV18 and TRBJ2-3, with D unresolved. V lost 2 bases and J lost 4, with 1 base in between. Germline CDR1 and CDR2: KGHSH and LQKENI. This CDR3 has 11 amino acids. CDR3 nucleotide sequence: TGTGCCAGCTCACCATCAGATACGCAGTATTTT. Its translation: CASSPSDTQYF.

The chain couples TRBV5-1 to TRBJ2-2; 8 nucleotides line up with TRBD2. The CDR3 contains 15 residues. V lost 5 bases to trimming and J lost 4 bases; unmatched junction nucleotides: 7. Germline lookup yields CDR1 SGHRS and CDR2 YFSETQ. This CDR3 reads CASRSYTSGTGELFF. In DNA form, the CDR3 reads TGCGCCAGCAGGAGCTACACTAGCGGCACCGGGGAGCTGTTTTTT. The full variable domain, with the rest looked up from reference TRBV5-1 and TRBJ2-2, is KAGVTQTPRYLIKTRGQQVTLSCSPISGHRSVSWYQQTPGQGLQFLFEYFSETQRNKGNFPGRFSGRQFSNSRSEMNVSTLELGDSALYLCASRSYTSGTGELFFGEGSRLTVL.

The chain is built from TRBV25-1 and TRBJ2-3, with 8 bases matching TRBD2. There are 15 residues in the CDR3. Trimming cost V 4 bases and J 5 bases; bases outside gene matches: 8. The germline V gene encodes CDR1 MGHDK and CDR2 SYGVNS. CDR3 amino acids: CASSGSGSSGDTQYF. CDR3 coding DNA: TGTGCCAGCAGTGGCAGCGGGAGCAGCGGAGATACGCAGTATTTT.

The chain uses TRBV30 and TRBJ2-1; 12 bases are shared with TRBD2. J was trimmed by 3 bases and V by 6 bases; bases with no gene match: 9. The CDR3 consists of 16 residues. Germline V gene lookup returns CDR1 GTSNPN and CDR2 SVGIG (reference sequence). The CDR3 here is CACMTSGRGSYNEQFF. The CDR3 DNA sequence: TGTGCCTGTATGACTAGCGGGAGAGGTAGCTACAATGAGCAGTTCTTC.

The chain couples TRBV10-3 to TRBJ1-1; weak D call: TRBD1 (5 bases). This CDR3 comprises 15 residues. Per the germline V gene, CDR1 is ENHRY and CDR2 is SYGVKD. V was cut by 2 bases and J by 0 bases, with 10 bases left in between. CDR3 sequence: CAISEGASMNTEAFF. CDR3 in DNA: TGTGCCATCAGTGAGGGGGCCTCTATGAACACTGAAGCTTTCTTT.

This clone was counted between two and nine times. This sample also contains other DNA sequences that code for the same CDR3. Here the CDR3 reads CSVRRGYEQYF. CDR3 nucleotide sequence: TGCAGCGTCCGACGGGGCTACGAGCAGTACTTC. J is TRBJ2-7 and V is TRBV29-1, with D maybe TRBD2 (5 bases). The germline CDR1 and CDR2 sequences are SQVTM and ANQGSEA. V lost 6 bases, J lost 3 bases, and 9 bases lay in between. The CDR3 runs to 11 residues.

The table lists this clone with a few counts. The V and J genes are TRBV14 and TRBJ1-5, with TRBD1 as a possible D gene (5 bases). The V gene's germline CDR1 is SGHDN and CDR2 FVKESK. The V and J ends lost 1 base and 6 bases respectively, with 13 bases between them. This CDR3 comprises 15 residues. In nucleotides, the CDR3 is TGTGCCAGCAGCCAAGGAGGGGCTGGGGGTCAGCCCCAGCATTTT. This translates into CASSQGGAGGQPQHF.

In its sample, this clone was seen many times. The genes are TRBV6-6 and TRBJ2-1, with D perhaps assigned TRBD1 or TRBD2 (7 bases each). V gave up 6 bases and J gave up 15 bases, with 15 bases separating them. Germline V CDR1 and CDR2: MNHNY, SVGAGI (reference sequence). This CDR3 contains 11 residues. The CDR3 sequence is CASRSGTVAFF. CDR3 sequence (DNA): TGTGCCAGCAGGAGCGGGACAGTGGCGTTCTTC.

This clone was recorded a few times. Other nucleotide sequences from this sample produce the same CDR3. The chain uses TRBV5-1 and TRBJ2-1, with 7 bases matching TRBD2. The CDR3 is 15 amino acids. The germline V gene has CDR1 SGHRS and CDR2 YFSETQ. The V segment lost 2 bases and the J segment 0 bases; nucleotides outside the gene matches: 2. This chain's CDR3 is CASSLAGSSYNEQFF. The CDR3 DNA follows: TGCGCCAGCAGCTTAGCGGGGAGCTCCTACAATGAGCAGTTCTTC.

This clone was recorded a few times. V usage is TRBV29-1 and J usage is TRBJ2-5, with D hard to call. This CDR3 has 11 residues. The V end was cut by 7 bases, the J end by 5 bases, with 11 bases between. Looked up from germline, CDR1 is SQVTM and CDR2 is ANQGSEA. The CDR3 DNA follows: TGCAGCGGCCGCTTTCGGGAGACCCAGTACTTC. Amino acid sequence: CSGRFRETQYF.

This clone appeared a few times. The V and J genes are TRBV28 and TRBJ1-2; unclear D gene. CDR1 and CDR2 (germline): MDHEN, SYDVKM. The CDR3 is made up of 13 amino acids. V was cut by 6 bases and J by 2 bases, with 10 bases left in between. Here the CDR3 DNA reads TGTGCCAGCAGGGAGGGCTCAAACTATGGCTACACCTTC. It yields the protein CASREGSNYGYTF.

The chain employs TRBV18 and TRBJ2-7, with D maybe TRBD1 (5 bases). This CDR3 is 15 amino acids long. Germline loops: CDR1 KGHSH, CDR2 LQKENI. The V and J ends lost 1 base and 3 bases respectively, with 13 bases between them. CDR3 DNA sequence: TGTGCCAGCTCACCACAGGCAGGGCAGGGCTACGAGCAGTACTTC. It translates to CASSPQAGQGYEQYF.

This clone was detected a few times. CDR3 sequence (DNA): TGTGCCAGCCAATCTACCATCCCAACCGGGACCGGAGGCGATGAGCAGTTCTTC. This translates into CASQSTIPTGTGGDEQFF. The chain couples TRBV14 to TRBJ2-1; D possibly matches TRBD1 or TRBD2 (5 bases each). This CDR3 contains 18 residues. Germline V lookup: CDR1 SGHDN, CDR2 FVKESK. V shed 8 bases and J shed 8 bases, with 31 bases lying between them.

The chain joins TRBV27 to TRBJ2-7, with TRBD2 as a possible D gene (6 bases). The CDR3 contains 15 residues. V lost 0 bases and J lost 1, with 10 bases in between. The germline CDR1 and CDR2 sequences are MNHEY and SMNVEV (reference sequence). CDR3 sequence reads: CASSLSEGYSYEQYF. CDR3 coding DNA: TGTGCCAGCAGTTTATCGGAGGGCTATTCCTACGAGCAGTACTTC.

The chain joins TRBV5-1 to TRBJ2-1; D ambiguous. The germline V gene has CDR1 SGHRS and CDR2 YFSETQ. The CDR3 contains 12 residues. Trimming stripped 1 base from V and 4 bases from J, with 3 bases between. The CDR3 sequence is CASSLFYNEQFF. Here the CDR3 DNA reads TGCGCCAGCAGCTTGTTTTACAATGAGCAGTTCTTC.

The chain links TRBV7-2 to TRBJ2-5; D perhaps matches TRBD2 (6 bases). Trimming took 2 bases from V and 5 from J, leaving 18 bases between them. This CDR3 comprises 16 residues. The germline CDR1 and CDR2 sequences are SGHTA and FQGNSA. CDR3 nucleotide sequence: TGTGCCAGCAGCTTACCCTCCCATGGCGGGGATGAGACCCAGTACTTC. Its translation: CASSLPSHGGDETQYF.

J is TRBJ2-3 and V is TRBV27; D unresolved. The CDR3 length is 12 residues. V shed 8 bases and J shed 3 bases, with 9 bases lying between them. Germline V gene lookup returns CDR1 MNHEY and CDR2 SMNVEV (reference sequence). CDR3 protein: CASLGPTDTQYF. The CDR3 DNA reads TGTGCCAGCCTGGGCCCTACAGATACGCAGTATTTT.

The chain employs TRBV9 and TRBJ2-5; D call uncertain. Per the germline V gene, CDR1 is SGDLS and CDR2 is YYNGEE. This CDR3 has 14 amino acids. V was pared by 0 bases and J by 5 bases, with 11 bases between. CDR3 nucleotides: TGTGCCAGCAGCGTAGGAGAGTTCCCGGAGACCCAGTACTTC. Translating it yields CASSVGEFPETQYF.

The chain links TRBV19 to TRBJ2-3, with D possibly matching TRBD2 (6 bases). Germline V gene lookup returns CDR1 LNHDA and CDR2 SQIVND (reference sequence). This CDR3 is 14 amino acids long. V was cut by 5 bases and J by 0 bases, with 9 bases left in between. The DNA for the CDR3 is TGTGCCAGTAGTCCGGGAGCGAGCACAGATACGCAGTATTTT. Protein sequence: CASSPGASTDTQYF.

The rearrangement links TRBV13 to TRBJ2-7, with unresolved D. Germline CDR1 is PRHDT and CDR2 is FYEKMQ (reference sequence). Trimming stripped 3 bases from V and 0 bases from J, with 6 bases between. This CDR3 has 13 residues. The CDR3 bases are TGTGCCAGCAGCTTCCGACGCTCCTACGAGCAGTACTTC. Translating it yields CASSFRRSYEQYF.